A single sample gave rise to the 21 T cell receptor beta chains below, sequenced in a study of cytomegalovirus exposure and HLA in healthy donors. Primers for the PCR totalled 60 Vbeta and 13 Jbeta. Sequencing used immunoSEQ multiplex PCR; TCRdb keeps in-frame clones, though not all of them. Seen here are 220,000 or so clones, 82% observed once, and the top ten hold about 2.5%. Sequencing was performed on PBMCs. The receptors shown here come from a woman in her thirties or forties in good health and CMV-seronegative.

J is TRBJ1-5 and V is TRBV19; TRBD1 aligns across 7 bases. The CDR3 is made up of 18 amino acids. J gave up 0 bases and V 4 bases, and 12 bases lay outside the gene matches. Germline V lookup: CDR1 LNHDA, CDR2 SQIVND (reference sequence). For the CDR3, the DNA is TGTGCCAGTAGTACTTGGGACAGTTTACAGCCTAGCAATCAGCCCCAGCATTTT. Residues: CASSTWDSLQPSNQPQHF.

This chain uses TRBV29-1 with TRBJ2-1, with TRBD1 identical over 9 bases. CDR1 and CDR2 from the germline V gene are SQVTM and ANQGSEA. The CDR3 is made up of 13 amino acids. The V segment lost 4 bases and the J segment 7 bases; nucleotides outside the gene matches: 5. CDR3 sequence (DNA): TGCAGCGTTGGGGACAGGGTCTGGAATGAGCAGTTCTTC. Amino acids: CSVGDRVWNEQFF.

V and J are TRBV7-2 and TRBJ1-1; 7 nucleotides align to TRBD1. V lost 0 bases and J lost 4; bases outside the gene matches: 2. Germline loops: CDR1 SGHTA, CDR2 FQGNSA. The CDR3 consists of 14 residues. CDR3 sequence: CASSLARGLTEAFF. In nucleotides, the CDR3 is TGTGCCAGCAGCTTAGCGAGGGGGCTCACTGAAGCTTTCTTT.

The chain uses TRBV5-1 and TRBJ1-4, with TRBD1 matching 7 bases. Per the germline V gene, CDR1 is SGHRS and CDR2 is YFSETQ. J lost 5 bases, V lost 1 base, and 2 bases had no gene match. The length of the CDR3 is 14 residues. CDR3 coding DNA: TGCGCCAGCAGCTTGTCGGGACAGAATGAAAAACTGTTTTTT. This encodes CASSLSGQNEKLFF.

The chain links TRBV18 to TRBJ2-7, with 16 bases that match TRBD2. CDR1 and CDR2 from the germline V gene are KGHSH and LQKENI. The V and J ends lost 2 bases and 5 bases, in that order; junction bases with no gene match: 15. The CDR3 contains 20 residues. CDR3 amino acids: CASSPFLIGTSGRGANEQYF. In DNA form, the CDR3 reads TGTGCCAGCTCACCATTCCTGATAGGGACTAGCGGGAGGGGAGCCAACGAGCAGTACTTC.

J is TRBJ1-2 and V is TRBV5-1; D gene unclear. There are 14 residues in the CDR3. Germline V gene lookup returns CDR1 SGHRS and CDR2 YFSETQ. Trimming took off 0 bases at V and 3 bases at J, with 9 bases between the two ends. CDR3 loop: CASSLASADYGYTF. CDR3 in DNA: TGCGCCAGCAGCTTGGCCAGCGCAGACTATGGCTACACCTTC.

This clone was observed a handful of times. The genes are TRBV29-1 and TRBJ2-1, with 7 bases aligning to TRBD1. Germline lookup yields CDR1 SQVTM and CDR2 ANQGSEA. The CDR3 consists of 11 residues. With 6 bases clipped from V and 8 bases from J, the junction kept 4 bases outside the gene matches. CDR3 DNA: TGCAGCGTCGACAGGGAAGATGAGCAGTTCTTC. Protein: CSVDREDEQFF.

The CDR3 sequence is CASSPGGTSSGTDTQYF. In DNA, the CDR3 is TGCGCCAGCAGCCCGGGCGGGACTAGCTCTGGCACAGATACGCAGTATTTT. The chain is built from TRBV5-1 and TRBJ2-3; 9 bases fit TRBD2. Germline CDR1 is SGHRS and CDR2 is YFSETQ. J lost 1 base, V lost 4 bases, and 10 bases had no gene match. The CDR3 has 17 amino acids.

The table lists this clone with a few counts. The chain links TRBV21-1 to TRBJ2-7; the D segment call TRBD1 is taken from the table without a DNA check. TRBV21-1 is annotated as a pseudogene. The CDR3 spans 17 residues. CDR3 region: CASSTDPPGQGGYEQYF. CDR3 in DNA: TGTGCCAGCAGCACCGATCCTCCGGGACAGGGAGGCTACGAGCAGTACTTC.

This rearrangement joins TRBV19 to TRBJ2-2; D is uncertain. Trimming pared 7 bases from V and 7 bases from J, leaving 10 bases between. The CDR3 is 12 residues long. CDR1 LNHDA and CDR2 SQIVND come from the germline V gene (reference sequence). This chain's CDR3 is CASKELSGELFF. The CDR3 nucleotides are TGTGCCAGTAAGGAGTTAAGCGGGGAGCTGTTTTTT.

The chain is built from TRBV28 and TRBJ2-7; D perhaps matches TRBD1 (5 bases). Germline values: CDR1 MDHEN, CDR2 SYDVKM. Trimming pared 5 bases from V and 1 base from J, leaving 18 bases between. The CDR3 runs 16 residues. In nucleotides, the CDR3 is TGTGCCAGCAGTCCATGGACACTTACTGAATCCTACGAGCAGTACTTC. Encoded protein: CASSPWTLTESYEQYF.

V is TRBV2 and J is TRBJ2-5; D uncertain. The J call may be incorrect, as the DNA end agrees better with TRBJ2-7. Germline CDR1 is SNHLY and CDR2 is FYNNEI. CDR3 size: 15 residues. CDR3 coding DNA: TGTGCCAGCACGCGTCGTGAGCTCGACTCCTACGAGCAGTACTTC. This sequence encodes CASTRRELDSYEQYF.

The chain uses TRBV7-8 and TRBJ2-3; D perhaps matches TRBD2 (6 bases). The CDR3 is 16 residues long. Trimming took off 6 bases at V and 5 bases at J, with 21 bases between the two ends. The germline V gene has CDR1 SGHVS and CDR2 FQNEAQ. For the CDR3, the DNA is TGTGCCAGCAGAAAAGAAGGAGGGGTGGATCAAGATACGCAGTATTTT. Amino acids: CASRKEGGVDQDTQYF.

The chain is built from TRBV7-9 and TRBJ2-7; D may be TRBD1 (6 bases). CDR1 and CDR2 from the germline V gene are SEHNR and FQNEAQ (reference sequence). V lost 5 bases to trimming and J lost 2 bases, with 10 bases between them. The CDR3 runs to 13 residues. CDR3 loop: CASSRTAAYEQYF. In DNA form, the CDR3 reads TGTGCCAGCAGCCGGACAGCAGCCTACGAGCAGTACTTC.

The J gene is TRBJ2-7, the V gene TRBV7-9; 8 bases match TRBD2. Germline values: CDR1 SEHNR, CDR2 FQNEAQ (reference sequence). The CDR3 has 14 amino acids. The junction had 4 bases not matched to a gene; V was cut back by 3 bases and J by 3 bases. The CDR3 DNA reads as TGTGCCAGCAGCTTTCTGGGACTAGGCTACGAGCAGTACTTC. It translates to CASSFLGLGYEQYF.

For the CDR3, the DNA is TGTGCCAGCAGTTTATCAGGGGGCGTCAGGGAAGCTTTCTTT. It specifies CASSLSGGVREAFF. The chain carries TRBV27 and TRBJ1-1, with TRBD1 matching 7 bases. Trimming took 0 bases from V and 8 from J; bases not matched to a gene: 6. The germline gives CDR1 MNHEY, CDR2 SMNVEV (reference sequence). The CDR3 has 14 residues.

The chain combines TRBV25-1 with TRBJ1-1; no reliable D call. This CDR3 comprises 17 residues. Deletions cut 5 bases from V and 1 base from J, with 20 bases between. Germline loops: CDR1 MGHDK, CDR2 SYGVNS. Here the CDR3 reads CASSLRAAESPNTEAFF. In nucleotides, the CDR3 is TGTGCCAGCAGTTTGCGGGCGGCAGAGTCTCCGAACACTGAAGCTTTCTTT. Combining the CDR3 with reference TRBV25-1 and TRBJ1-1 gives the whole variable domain EADIYQTPRYLVIGTGKKITLECSQTMGHDKMYWYQQDPGMELHLIHYSYGVNSTEKGDLSSESTVSRIRTEHFPLTLESARPSHTSQYLCASSLRAAESPNTEAFFGQGTRLTVV.

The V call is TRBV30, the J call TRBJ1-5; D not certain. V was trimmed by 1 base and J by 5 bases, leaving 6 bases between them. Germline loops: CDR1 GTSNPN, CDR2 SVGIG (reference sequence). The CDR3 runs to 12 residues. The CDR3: CAWSGQDQPQHF. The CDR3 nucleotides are TGTGCCTGGAGTGGGCAGGATCAGCCCCAGCATTTT.

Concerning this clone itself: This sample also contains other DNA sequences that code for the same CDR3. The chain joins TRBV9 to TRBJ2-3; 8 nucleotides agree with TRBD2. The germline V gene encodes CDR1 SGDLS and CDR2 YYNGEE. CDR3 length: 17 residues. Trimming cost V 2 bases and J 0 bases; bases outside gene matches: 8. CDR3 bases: TGTGCCAGCAGCGTCGGACTAGCCGACCCTAGCACAGATACGCAGTATTTT. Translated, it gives CASSVGLADPSTDTQYF.

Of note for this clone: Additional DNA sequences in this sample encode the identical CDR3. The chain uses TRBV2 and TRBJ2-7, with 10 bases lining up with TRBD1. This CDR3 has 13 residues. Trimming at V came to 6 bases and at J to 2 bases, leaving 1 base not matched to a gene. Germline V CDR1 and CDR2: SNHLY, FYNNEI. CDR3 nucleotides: TGTGCCAGCAGCGGACAGGGGGCCTACGAGCAGTACTTC. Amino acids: CASSGQGAYEQYF.

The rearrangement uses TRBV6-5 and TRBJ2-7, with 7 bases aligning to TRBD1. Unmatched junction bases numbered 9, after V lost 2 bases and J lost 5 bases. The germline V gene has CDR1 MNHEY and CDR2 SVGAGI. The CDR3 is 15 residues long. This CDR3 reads CASSYIRDSANEQYF. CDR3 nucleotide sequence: TGTGCCAGCAGTTACATCCGGGACAGCGCCAACGAGCAGTACTTC.